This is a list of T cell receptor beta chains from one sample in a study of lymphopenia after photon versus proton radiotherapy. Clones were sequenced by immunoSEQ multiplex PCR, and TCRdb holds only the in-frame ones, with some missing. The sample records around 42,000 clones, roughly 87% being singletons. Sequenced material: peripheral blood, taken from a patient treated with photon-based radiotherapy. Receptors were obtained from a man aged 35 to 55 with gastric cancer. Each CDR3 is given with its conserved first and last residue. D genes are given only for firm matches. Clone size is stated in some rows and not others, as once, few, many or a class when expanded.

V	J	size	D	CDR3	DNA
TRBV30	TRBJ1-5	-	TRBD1	CAWSSGGVHQPQHF	TGTGCCTGGAGTTCAGGGGGAGTTCATCAGCCCCAGCATTTT
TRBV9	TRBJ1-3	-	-	CASSVEDAGNTIYF	TGTGCCAGCAGCGTAGAGGACGCTGGAAACACCATATATTTT
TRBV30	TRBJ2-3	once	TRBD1	CAWSVSRTGYTDTQYF	TGTGCCTGGAGTGTATCCAGGACAGGGTACACAGATACGCAGTATTTT
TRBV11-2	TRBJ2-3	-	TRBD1	CASSFMTGATDTQYF	TGTGCCAGCAGCTTTATGACAGGGGCAACAGATACGCAGTATTTT
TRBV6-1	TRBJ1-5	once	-	CASSEASNQPQHF	TGTGCCAGCAGTGAAGCCAGCAATCAGCCCCAGCATTTT
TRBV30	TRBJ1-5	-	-	CACSRGSNQPQHF	TGTGCCTGTTCCAGGGGCAGCAATCAGCCCCAGCATTTT
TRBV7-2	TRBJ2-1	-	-	CASSHRGGEPYNEQFF	TGTGCCAGCAGCCACCGGGGCGGGGAACCCTACAATGAGCAGTTCTTC
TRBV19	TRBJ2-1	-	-	CASSFSGGFRHEQFF	TGTGCCAGTAGTTTTAGCGGAGGCTTTCGACATGAGCAGTTCTTC
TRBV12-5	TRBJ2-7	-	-	CASGLVGGSSYEQYF	TGTGCTAGTGGTTTGGTCGGGGGCAGCTCCTACGAGCAGTACTTC
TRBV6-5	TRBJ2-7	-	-	CASSYGTHYEQYF	TGTGCCAGCAGTTACGGGACTCACTACGAGCAGTACTTC
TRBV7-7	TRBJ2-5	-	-	CASSLGGQVETQYF	TGTGCCAGCAGCCTCGGGGGGCAGGTAGAGACCCAGTACTTC
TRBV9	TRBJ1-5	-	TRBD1	CASSVGTGANQPQHF	TGTGCCAGCAGCGTTGGGACAGGGGCCAATCAGCCCCAGCATTTT
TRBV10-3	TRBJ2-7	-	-	CAAQGQAAYEQYF	TGTGCCGCCCAAGGGCAGGCGGCCTACGAGCAGTACTTC
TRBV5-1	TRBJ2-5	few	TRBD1	CASSITGTAYQETQYF	TGCGCCAGCTCGATAACCGGGACAGCGTACCAAGAGACCCAGTACTTC
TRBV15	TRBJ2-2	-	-	CATSGHQPGGTGELFF	TGTGCCACCAGTGGCCACCAACCCGGGGGTACCGGGGAGCTGTTTTTT
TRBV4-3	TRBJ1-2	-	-	CASSPKAGGLYGYTF	TGCGCCAGCAGCCCGAAGGCGGGCGGATTATATGGCTACACCTTC
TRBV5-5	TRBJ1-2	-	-	CASSALPTVGVYGYTF	TGTGCCAGCAGCGCCCTCCCTACGGTGGGCGTCTATGGCTACACCTTC
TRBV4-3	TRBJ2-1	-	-	CASSQDLGAYNEQFF	TGCGCCAGCAGCCAAGACCTAGGGGCCTACAATGAGCAGTTCTTC
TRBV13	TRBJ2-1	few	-	CASSFRAYNEQFF	TGTGCCAGCAGCTTTCGGGCCTACAATGAGCAGTTCTTC
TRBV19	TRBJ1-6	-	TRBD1	CASSTRDRGSNNSPLHF	TGTGCCAGTAGTACCCGGGACAGGGGCTCGAATAATTCACCCCTCCACTTT
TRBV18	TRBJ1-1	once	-	CASSPPGGLGNTEAFF	TGTGCCAGCTCACCACCGGGGGGGCTGGGGAACACTGAAGCTTTCTTT
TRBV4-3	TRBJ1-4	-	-	CASSHDRGNEKLFF	TGCGCCAGCAGCCACGACAGAGGGAATGAAAAACTGTTTTTT
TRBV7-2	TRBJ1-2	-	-	CASSLVGADYGYTF	TGTGCCAGCAGCTTAGTCGGGGCGGACTATGGCTACACCTTC
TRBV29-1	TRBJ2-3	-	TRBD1	CSVDGQGADTQYF	TGCAGCGTTGATGGACAGGGGGCAGATACGCAGTATTTT
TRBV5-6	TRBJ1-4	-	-	CASSLLRRGAEEKLFF	TGTGCCAGCAGCTTGCTCCGCAGGGGCGCGGAAGAAAAACTGTTTTTT
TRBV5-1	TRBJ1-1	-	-	CASRDGVEEEAFF	TGCGCCAGCAGGGATGGCGTCGAGGAGGAAGCTTTCTTT
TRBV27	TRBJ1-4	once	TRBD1	CASSLLGTANEKLFF	TGTGCCAGCAGTTTATTGGGGACAGCTAATGAAAAACTGTTTTTT
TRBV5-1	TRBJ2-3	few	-	CASSFRALGTDTQYF	TGCGCCAGCAGCTTCCGGGCCCTGGGCACAGATACGCAGTATTTT
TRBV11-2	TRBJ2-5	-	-	CASSLVTETQYF	TGTGCCAGCAGCTTAGTCACAGAGACCCAGTACTTC
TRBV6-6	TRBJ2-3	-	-	CASSYRNGESTDTQYF	TGTGCCAGCAGTTACCGGAACGGGGAAAGCACAGATACGCAGTATTTT
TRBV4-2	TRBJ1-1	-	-	CASSPPQRLLEAFF	TGTGCCAGCAGCCCTCCTCAGAGGCTTCTGGAAGCTTTCTTT
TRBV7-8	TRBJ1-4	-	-	CASSLYRLSATNEKLFF	TGTGCCAGCAGCCTTTACAGGTTATCTGCAACTAATGAAAAACTGTTTTTT
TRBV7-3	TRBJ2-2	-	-	CASSSNAGELFF	TGTGCCAGCAGCTCAAATGCCGGGGAGCTGTTTTTT
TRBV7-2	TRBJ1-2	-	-	CASSTFGVSGGYTF	TGTGCCAGCAGCACATTTGGTGTCAGCGGTGGCTACACCTTC
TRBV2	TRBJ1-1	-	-	CAYSVQDANTEAFF	TGTGCCTACAGCGTCCAGGACGCAAACACTGAAGCTTTCTTT
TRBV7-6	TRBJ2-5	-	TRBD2	CASSLVGREGETQYF	TGTGCCAGCAGCTTAGTCGGCAGGGAGGGGGAGACCCAGTACTTC
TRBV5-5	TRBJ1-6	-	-	CASSRVAPPNSVLHF	TGTGCCAGCAGCCGAGTGGCACCCCCTAATTCAGTCCTCCACTTT
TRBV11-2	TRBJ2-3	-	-	CASSTRTTSIEQYF	TGTGCCAGCAGCACTCGCACGACTAGTATTGAGCAGTATTTT
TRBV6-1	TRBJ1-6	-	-	CASSLEDRMDSPLHF	TGTGCCAGCAGCCTAGAAGACAGGATGGATTCACCCCTCCACTTT
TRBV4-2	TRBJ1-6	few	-	CASSQSRDALGDSPLHF	TGTGCCAGCAGCCAATCCCGGGACGCCCTTGGAGATTCACCCCTCCACTTT
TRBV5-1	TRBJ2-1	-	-	CASSLARGSSYNEQFF	TGCGCCAGCAGCTTGGCCCGGGGGAGCTCCTACAATGAGCAGTTCTTC
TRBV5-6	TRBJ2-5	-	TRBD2	CASSASGTYQETQYF	TGTGCCAGCAGCGCAAGCGGGACTTATCAAGAGACCCAGTACTTC
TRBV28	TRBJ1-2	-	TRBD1	CASSYSQGYGYTF	TGTGCCAGCAGTTATTCACAGGGGTACGGCTACACCTTC
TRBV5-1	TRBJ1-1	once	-	CASKQGTTEAFF	TGCGCCAGTAAACAGGGAACCACTGAAGCTTTCTTT
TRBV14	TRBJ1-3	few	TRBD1	CASSGRTGNSGNTIYF	TGTGCCAGCAGCGGGAGGACAGGGAACTCTGGAAACACCATATATTTT
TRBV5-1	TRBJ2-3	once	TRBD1	CASSLAGQGNTDTQYF	TGCGCCAGCAGCTTGGCGGGACAGGGGAACACAGATACGCAGTATTTT
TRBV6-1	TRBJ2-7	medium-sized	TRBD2	CASSVRGGQYF	TGTGCCAGCAGTGTACGGGGGGGACAGTACTTC
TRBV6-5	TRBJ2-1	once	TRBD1	CASSTRDRGQEQFF	TGTGCCAGCAGTACCCGGGACAGGGGGCAGGAGCAGTTCTTC
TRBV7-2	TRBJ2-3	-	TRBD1	CASRTGGSDTQYF	TGTGCCAGCCGGACAGGGGGGTCAGATACGCAGTATTTT
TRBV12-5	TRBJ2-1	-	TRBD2	CASGLVGRNEQFF	TGTGCTAGTGGTTTGGTCGGGAGGAATGAGCAGTTCTTC
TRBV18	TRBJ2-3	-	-	CASSAGTVGSGTDTQYF	TGTGCCAGCTCAGCCGGGACCGTCGGCTCCGGCACAGATACGCAGTATTTT
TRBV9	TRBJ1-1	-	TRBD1	CASSEQQGRTEAFF	TGTGCCAGCAGCGAGCAACAGGGGAGGACTGAAGCTTTCTTT